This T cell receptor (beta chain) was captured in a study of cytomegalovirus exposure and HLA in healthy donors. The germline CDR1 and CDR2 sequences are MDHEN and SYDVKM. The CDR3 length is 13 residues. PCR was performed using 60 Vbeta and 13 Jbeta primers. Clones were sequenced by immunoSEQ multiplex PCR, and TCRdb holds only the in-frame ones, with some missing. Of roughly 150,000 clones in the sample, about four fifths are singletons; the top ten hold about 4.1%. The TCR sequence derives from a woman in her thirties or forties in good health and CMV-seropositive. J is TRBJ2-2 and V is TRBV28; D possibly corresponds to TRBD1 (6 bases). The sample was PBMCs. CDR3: CAAGAPNTGELFF. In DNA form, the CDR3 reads TGTGCGGCAGGGGCTCCCAACACCGGGGAGCTGTTTTTT.